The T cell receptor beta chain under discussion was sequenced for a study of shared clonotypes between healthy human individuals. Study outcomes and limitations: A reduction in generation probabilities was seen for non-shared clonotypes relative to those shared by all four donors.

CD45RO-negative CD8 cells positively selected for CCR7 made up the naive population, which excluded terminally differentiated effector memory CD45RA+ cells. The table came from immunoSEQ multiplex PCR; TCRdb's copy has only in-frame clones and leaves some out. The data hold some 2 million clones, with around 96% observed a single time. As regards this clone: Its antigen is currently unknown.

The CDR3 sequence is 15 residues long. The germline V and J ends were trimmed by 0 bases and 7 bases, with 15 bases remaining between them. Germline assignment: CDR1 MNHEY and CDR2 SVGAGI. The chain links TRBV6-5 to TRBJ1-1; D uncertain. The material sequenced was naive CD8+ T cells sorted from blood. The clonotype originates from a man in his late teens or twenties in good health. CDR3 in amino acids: CASSYSGSAEGEAFF. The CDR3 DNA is TGTGCCAGCAGTTACTCCGGGTCAGCCGAGGGTGAAGCTTTCTTT.